This entry is about one TCR beta chain. The antigen is not known. Sequencing of unsorted PBMC DNA was carried out using ten immunoSEQ deep assay plates. Authors' processing steps: ImmunoSEQ yielded junction-only sequences lacking quality scores, so filtering differed. Profiling relied on immunoSEQ multiplex PCR, and the TCRdb table lists in-frame clones only, not all of them. D and trimming were read from the DNA, whereas the V and J calls and clone size are those reported in that table. Seen here are about 530,000 clones, nearly 80% observed once, and the top ten hold approximately 12%. These data belong to a study of shared clonotypes between healthy human individuals. The CDR3 loop spans 15 amino acids. Losses at the gene ends were 1 base for V and 5 bases for J; bases not matched to a gene: 7. Germline CDR1 reads SGHVS; CDR2 reads FNYEAQ. Study-wide findings and caveats: Few donors limited the genetic and exposure-history diversity represented.

Only Caucasian adults living in Nashville, Tennessee made up the donor group. The sample was PBMCs. This sequence was found in a woman between 40 and 55 years old in good health. Some clones in this sample may be carry-over from other donors' samples. This chain joins TRBV7-6 and TRBJ2-5; 7 bases match TRBD1. CDR3 nucleotides: TGTGCCAGCAGCTTAGGGCGACAGGGTTGGGAGACCCAGTACTTC. As protein: CASSLGRQGWETQYF.